These T cell receptor beta chains were read from a single sample in a study of a mutant IDH1 vaccine in newly diagnosed glioma. Measured with immunoSEQ multiplex PCR; TCRdb has only the in-frame clones, and not every one. Of around 54,000 clones in the sample, approximately 80% are singletons; the top ten hold around 21%. Material: PBMCs, obtained from a glioma patient treated with radiotherapy, temozolomide or both. The origin of the receptors is a man aged 18 to 30 with glioma. CDR3s include the opening cysteine and the closing phenylalanine or tryptophan. Fields, in order: J gene, V gene, clone size, D gene, CDR3 DNA, CDR3 protein. The D gene is left open where the match is weak. Clone size, where shown, is once, few, many, or a class for clones that have expanded.

>TRBJ2-2|TRBV9|-|-
TGTGCCAGCAGCGAGGGGAGGACCGTCGGGGAGCTGTTTTTT
CASSEGRTVGELFF
>TRBJ2-7|TRBV19|-|TRBD1
TGTGCCAGTAAAAAAGGACAGGGCTCCTACGAGCAGTACTTC
CASKKGQGSYEQYF
>TRBJ1-5|TRBV7-9|few|-
TGTGCCAGCAGCTTCGCGATTGATCAGCCCCAGCATTTT
CASSFAIDQPQHF
>TRBJ1-2|TRBV5-1|-|-
TGCGCCAGCAGGCCAGCCCCGGGGATAGCTAACTATGGCTACACCTTC
CASRPAPGIANYGYTF
>TRBJ2-7|TRBV7-2|-|-
TGTGCCAGCAGCCTGCCCGCCTACGAGCAGTACTTC
CASSLPAYEQYF
>TRBJ2-7|TRBV11-2|-|TRBD2
TGTGCCAGCAGCCGGACTAGCGGTTTCTCCTACGAGCAGTACTTC
CASSRTSGFSYEQYF
>TRBJ1-2|TRBV6-1|-|-
TGTGCCAGCAGTAGACAGAAAAACTATGGCTACACCTTC
CASSRQKNYGYTF
>TRBJ2-7|TRBV27|-|TRBD2
TGTGCCAGCAGTTTCCTAGCGGGAGCGCCCTACGAGCAGTACTTC
CASSFLAGAPYEQYF
>TRBJ1-2|TRBV5-1|-|-
TGCGCCAGCAGCCCGGGTTTCGGGGGGCCGCGTGGCTACACCTTC
CASSPGFGGPRGYTF
>TRBJ2-7|TRBV11-2|-|-
TGTGCCAGCAGCTTAGCGCTAGCTGGGACCTACTACGAGCAGTACTTC
CASSLALAGTYYEQYF
>TRBJ1-6|TRBV11-2|-|TRBD1
TGTGCCAGCAGAACGGGACAGCCAAATTCACCCCTCCACTTT
CASRTGQPNSPLHF
>TRBJ1-1|TRBV18|-|TRBD1
TGTGCCAGCTCACCACCGACAGGGCCGAACACTGAAGCTTTCTTT
CASSPPTGPNTEAFF
>TRBJ1-5|TRBV7-2|few|-
TGTGCCAGCAGCTCCCGAGGGGATCAGCCCCAGCATTTT
CASSSRGDQPQHF
>TRBJ1-3|TRBV7-2|-|-
TGTGCCAGCAAAGGGGGGGCCTCTGGAAACACCATATATTTT
CASKGGASGNTIYF
>TRBJ1-2|TRBV7-6|-|-
TGTGCCAGCAGCGCCAATTTTAACTATGGCTACACCTTC
CASSANFNYGYTF
>TRBJ2-6|TRBV19|-|-
TGTGCCAGTAGTCCCGAACGGAACTCTGGGGCCAACGTCCTGACTTTC
CASSPERNSGANVLTF
>TRBJ1-1|TRBV10-3|-|-
TGTGCCATCAGCCAGGGGCTGACGAACACTGAAGCTTTCTTT
CAISQGLTNTEAFF
>TRBJ1-5|TRBV4-1|-|-
TGCGCCAGCAGCTCCGAAGGGGGGACTCAGCCCCAGCATTTT
CASSSEGGTQPQHF
>TRBJ2-1|TRBV4-1|-|-
TGCGCCAGCAGCCAAGACCAGGGGTATGAGCAGTTCTTC
CASSQDQGYEQFF
>TRBJ2-6|TRBV7-2|-|-
TGTGCCAGCAGCTTAAGTCGCCAACGGTCTGGGGCCAACGTCCTGACTTTC
CASSLSRQRSGANVLTF
>TRBJ2-2|TRBV9|-|-
TGTGCCAGCAGCTCCGCTGAGCGAGCCCTGTCGAACACCGGGGAGCTGTTTTTT
CASSSAERALSNTGELFF
>TRBJ2-5|TRBV10-3|-|-
TGTGCCCCACAATATTGGAAGACCCAGTACTTC
CAPQYWKTQYF
>TRBJ2-5|TRBV5-1|once|-
TGCGCCAGCAGCGGCGGGATGCAAGAGACCCAGTACTTC
CASSGGMQETQYF
>TRBJ1-2|TRBV7-9|few|-
TGTGCCAGCAACTTCCTCGGTGACGGCTACACCTTC
CASNFLGDGYTF
>TRBJ2-7|TRBV7-9|once|-
TGTGCCAGCAGCTTAAGGGCGCGCTACGAGCAGTACTTC
CASSLRARYEQYF
>TRBJ1-1|TRBV27|-|-
TGTGCCAGCAGCCCATATGGGGGTACGGATGCTTTCTTT
CASSPYGGTDAFF
>TRBJ1-4|TRBV6-1|-|-
TGTGCCAGCAGTGACGTGATAGGCACCGGGGGGCTGAGAGAACTGTTTTTT
CASSDVIGTGGLRELFF
>TRBJ1-2|TRBV2|-|TRBD1
TGTGCCAAAGAAGACCCCGGGACAGGGTATGGCTACACCTTC
CAKEDPGTGYGYTF
>TRBJ1-6|TRBV6-5|-|-
TGTGCCAGCAGTTACTCGAAGGGCCGGATTAATTCACCCCTCCACTTT
CASSYSKGRINSPLHF
>TRBJ1-2|TRBV5-5|few|TRBD1
TGTGCCAGCAGCCAACCGGGACAGGGTAACTATGGCTACACCTTC
CASSQPGQGNYGYTF
>TRBJ2-1|TRBV5-4|-|-
TGTGCCAGCAGCTTGACTGCCTACAATGAGCAGTTCTTC
CASSLTAYNEQFF